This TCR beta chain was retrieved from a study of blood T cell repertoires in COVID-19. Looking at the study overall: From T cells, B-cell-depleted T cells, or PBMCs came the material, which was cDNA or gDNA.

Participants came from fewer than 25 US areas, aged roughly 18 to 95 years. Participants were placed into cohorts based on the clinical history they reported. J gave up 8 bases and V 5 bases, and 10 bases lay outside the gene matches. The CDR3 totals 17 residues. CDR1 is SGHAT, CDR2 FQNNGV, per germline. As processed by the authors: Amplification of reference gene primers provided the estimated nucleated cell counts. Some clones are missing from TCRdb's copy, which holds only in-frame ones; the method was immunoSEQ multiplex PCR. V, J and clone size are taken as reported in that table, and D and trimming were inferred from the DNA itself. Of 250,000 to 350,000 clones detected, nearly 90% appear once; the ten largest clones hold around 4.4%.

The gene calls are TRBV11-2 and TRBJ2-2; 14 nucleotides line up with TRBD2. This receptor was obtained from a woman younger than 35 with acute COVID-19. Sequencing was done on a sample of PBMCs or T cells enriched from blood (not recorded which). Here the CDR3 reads CASSNPGLAGGEGELFF. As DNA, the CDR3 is TGTGCCAGCAGCAATCCAGGACTAGCGGGAGGAGAGGGGGAGCTGTTTTTT.